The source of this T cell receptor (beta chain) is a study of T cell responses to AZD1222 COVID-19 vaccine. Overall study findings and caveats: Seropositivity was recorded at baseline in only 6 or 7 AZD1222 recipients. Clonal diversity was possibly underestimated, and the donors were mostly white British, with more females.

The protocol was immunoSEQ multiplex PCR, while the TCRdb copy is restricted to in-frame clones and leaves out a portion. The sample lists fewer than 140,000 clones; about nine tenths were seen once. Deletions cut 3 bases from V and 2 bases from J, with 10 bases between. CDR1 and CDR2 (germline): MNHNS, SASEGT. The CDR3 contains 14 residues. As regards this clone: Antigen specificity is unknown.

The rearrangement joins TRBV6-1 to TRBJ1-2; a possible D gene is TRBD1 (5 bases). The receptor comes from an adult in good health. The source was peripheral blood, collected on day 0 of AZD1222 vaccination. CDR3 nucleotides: TGTGCCAGCAGTGAGGTGACAGTGAACTATGGCTACACCTTC. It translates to CASSEVTVNYGYTF.